This T cell receptor (beta chain) emerged from a study of T cell responses to AZD1222 COVID-19 vaccine (dated by TCRdb to the early 2020s). Study-wide context: Because spike-specific TCR depth and breadth did not differ between the two schedules, AZD1222 recipients who got a second dose at roughly 4 weeks were pooled with those who got a second dose at roughly 12 weeks. TCR sequencing was performed for 230 to 250 trial participants, of whom 200 to 220 were given two doses of AZD1222 and 26 were given two doses of MenACWY control vaccine. Enrollment into the trials was organized by age into subgroups of 18-55, 56-69 and 70-plus years, and those subgroups contained about 150, 27 and 61 TCR-sequenced participants, respectively. Points the paper makes about the study in general: A significant rise in spike-specific TCR breadth and depth was observed after two AZD1222 doses relative to day 0 and relative to MenACWY recipients. No day 14 peak-response samples were available, so repertoires were characterized only after the peak T cell response. Reportedly, almost half of the unique spike-specific TCRs recognized epitopes lying outside the regions that are mutated in the B.1.351 and B.1.1.7 variants. The whole spike protein was spanned by vaccine-associated CD4 TCRs, and dominant responses were seen in regions 160-218 and 743-854. In the small 56-69-year group, the increase in depth fell short of significance, most likely because of low power. Conclusions about previously exposed vaccinees are limited because only six or seven AZD1222 recipients were SARS-CoV-2 seropositive at baseline. Participants were mostly white British, with more females than males. The authors suggested clonal diversity may have been underestimated.

The sample's time point, from its label and the paper: baseline before first vaccination. Samples from vaccinated people were obtained from the UK trials COV001 and COV002, which included a single-blind randomized controlled phase 2/3 trial of AZD1222 (ChAdOx1 nCoV-19) in healthy adults. For TCRbeta chain sequencing, PBMC samples were collected from trial participants at day 0 and at day 28 after the second dose. Concerning this clone itself: The target of this receptor is not known. Base qualities are missing; no much larger clone stands one base away.

The CDR3 sequence holds 15 residues, the cysteine and phenylalanine included. Left in the record is the CDR3 DNA by itself, 45 bases read in frame from the first base. Deletion took 1 base off V and 6 bases off J, with a span of 13 bases between the germline ends. CDR1 SGHTA and CDR2 FQGNSA were looked up in the germline V gene. The CDR3 regions of human TCRbeta chains were analyzed by immunosequencing. The paper's data handling went like this. Repertoire TCRs were checked for matches against a reference library of SARS-CoV-2-specific TCRs that had been generated using the MIRA antigen-specificity platform. Breadth was defined as the fraction of unique TCRs that were SARS-CoV-2-associated. Depth was defined as the fraction of total T cells that were SARS-CoV-2-associated. Each spike-specific TCR was assigned to its reactive spike region and to a CD4 or CD8 class using the MIRA data. Log10-transformed breadth and depth values were compared by one-way ANOVA with Sidak's multiple comparisons tests. TCRdb mirrors the immuneACCESS table, restricted to in-frame sequences. Some clones are absent from its copies; in checked studies, under half trace to an unresolved V gene, and the reason for the others is unknown. D and trimming were read from the DNA, whereas the V and J calls and clone size are those reported in that table. The sample data list over 50,000 clones, and approximately 84% of these were observed just once. 25% to 30% of the sample goes to the ten largest clones.

The chain uses TRBV7-2 and TRBJ1-3; the D gene cannot be resolved reliably. Sequencing used peripheral blood, obtained on day 0 of AZD1222 vaccination. The receptor's source is an adult in good health. CDR3 sequence: CASSLGAAGINTIYF. In nucleotide form, the sequence is TGTGCCAGCAGCTTAGGAGCGGCAGGTATAAACACCATATATTTT. With all but the CDR3 taken from the reference TRBV7-2 and TRBJ1-3 genes, the full variable domain is: GAGVSQSPSNKVTEKGKDVELRCDPISGHTALYWYRQSLGQGLEFLIYFQGNSAPDKSGLPSDRFSAERTGGSVSTLTIQRTQQEDSAVYLCASSLGAAGINTIYFGEGSWLTVV.